This TCR beta chain was identified during a study of cytotoxic CD8 clonotypes in ibrutinib-treated CLL (dated by TCRdb to the early 2020s). Background on the whole study: The cohort was composed of roughly ten relapsed/refractory and approximately 16 treatment-naive patients; IGHV unmutated status was identified in fewer than 18 patients. Samples averaged 255,043 productive templates and around 91,000 productive rearrangements. Response samples were taken after a median of approximately a year on treatment, ranging from roughly 6 to 36 months. Of the roughly 86 people in the trial, roughly 27 had longitudinal samples available. Responses were partial in roughly 24 patients and complete in 2; after median about 70 months follow-up, about 14 stayed in remission and about twelve progressed. Cryopreserved peripheral blood mononuclear cells were collected before treatment, at response, and at either disease progression or sustained remission.

For TCR beta library preparation, around 1.8 micrograms of genomic DNA were extracted from the cryopreserved PBMCs. High-throughput TCR beta sequencing was performed on longitudinal blood samples from CLL patients receiving ibrutinib monotherapy. The patients took part in an open-label, single-center phase 2 trial of ibrutinib monotherapy. A word on this clone: Its antigen target is currently unknown. Per-nucleotide qualities are absent, and no much larger clonotype sits a single base away.

Broad study findings and their caveats: Public clonotypes were rare and either shrank or stayed stable during treatment, and the rise in clonality at ibrutinib response reflected expansion of private clonotypes. Sampling times were not matched between sustained-remission and progressing patients, and lymph node repertoires were not studied. At baseline, clonality was higher than in age-matched healthy donors and showed a strong correlation with circulating CD8+ T-cell counts. At ibrutinib response clonality went up, during sustained remission it held steady, and at progression it dropped back toward baseline.

A MiSeq instrument was used for deep resolution sequencing, which targeted depths ranging from 1 in 1 million up to 1 in 200,000 T cells, with coverage averaging 10x for each clonotype. The immunoSEQ hsTCRB Kit was used to generate the TCR beta libraries. As for how the authors treated the data: ImmunoSEQ Data Assistant and ImmunoSEQ Analyzer were used for data analysis, and V, D and J genes were assigned according to IMGT definitions. Clonality, with values ranging from 0 to 1, was calculated as one minus the normalized Shannon entropy of productive rearrangement frequencies. Only overrepresented clonotypes making up at least 0.05% of the repertoire of each patient were included in the public clonotype analysis. Some 13 age-matched healthy donor repertoires from immuneACCESS were used as controls for clonality. TCRdb re-hosts the immuneACCESS table, in-frame sequences only. Its copies lack some clones; in the studies checked, an unresolved V gene accounts for under half of them, and the cause for the rest is not known. V, J and clone size are those of that table, while D and trimming were read from the DNA. The sample table shows about 28,000 clones, and around 57% are seen once. The ten largest clones add up to around 13% of the sample.

CDR1 and CDR2, looked up from the germline V gene, are MDHEN and SYDVKM. Counted from cysteine to phenylalanine, this CDR3 has 13 amino acids. Here the CDR3 DNA is all that survives: 39 bases in frame from base 1. Deletion took 1 base off V and 2 bases off J, with a span of 5 bases between the germline ends. The rearranged segments are TRBV28 and TRBJ1-1, with the identity of the D gene unclear. The sequencing here drew on PBMCs, taken before ibrutinib treatment. This sequence originates from a human donor with chronic lymphocytic leukemia. CDR3 sequence: CASSLSFNTEAFF. The nucleotide sequence reads as follows: TGTGCCAGCAGTTTATCTTTTAACACTGAAGCTTTCTTT.